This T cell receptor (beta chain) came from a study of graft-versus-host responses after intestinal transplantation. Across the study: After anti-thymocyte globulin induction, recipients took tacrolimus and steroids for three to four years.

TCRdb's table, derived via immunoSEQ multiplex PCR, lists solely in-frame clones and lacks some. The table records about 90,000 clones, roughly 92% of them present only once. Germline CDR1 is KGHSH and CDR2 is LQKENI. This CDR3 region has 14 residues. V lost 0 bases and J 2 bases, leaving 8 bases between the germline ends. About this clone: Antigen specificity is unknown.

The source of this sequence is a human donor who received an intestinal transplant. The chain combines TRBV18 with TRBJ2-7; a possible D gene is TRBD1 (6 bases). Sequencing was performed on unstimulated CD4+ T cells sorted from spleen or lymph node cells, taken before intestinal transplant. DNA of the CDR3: TGTGCCAGCTCACCACCACGGACAGCCTACGAGCAGTACTTC. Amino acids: CASSPPRTAYEQYF. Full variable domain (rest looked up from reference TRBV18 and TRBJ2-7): NAGVMQNPRHLVRRRGQEARLRCSPMKGHSHVYWYRQLPEEGLKFMVYLQKENIIDESGMPKERFSAEFPKEGPSILRIQQVVRGDSAAYFCASSPPRTAYEQYFGPGTRLTVT.